This T cell receptor (beta chain) stems from a study of T cell responses to AZD1222 COVID-19 vaccine. Points on this clone: Its specificity is not known.

Study-wide results and limits: Females made up more of the donors, who were largely white British, and clonal diversity may have come out too low. After the peak T cell response, and only then, were repertoires sampled.

Trimming left V 0 bases short and J 8 bases short, with 8 bases between. This CDR3 has 12 residues. Germline-derived CDR1 and CDR2 are SGDLS and YYNGEE. This table comes from immunoSEQ multiplex PCR, and its TCRdb copy is limited to in-frame clones, with some not included. The table includes fewer than 130,000 clones, around 85% detected once. The V gene is TRBV9, the J gene TRBJ1-2; TRBD1 is a possible D gene (5 bases). The sample here was peripheral blood, taken on day 0 of AZD1222 vaccination. The sequence came from an adult in good health. This CDR3 is CASSVAGSGYTF. The CDR3 DNA reads as TGTGCCAGCAGCGTAGCAGGGAGCGGCTACACCTTC.